This is a list of T cell receptor beta chains from one sample in a study of cytomegalovirus exposure and HLA in healthy donors. The table came from immunoSEQ multiplex PCR; TCRdb's copy has only in-frame clones and leaves some out. Counted here are fewer than 150,000 clones, 75% occurring once; the ten biggest clones make up around 3.2%. Sequences were obtained from PBMCs. The receptors here all came from a man younger than 45 in good health and CMV-seronegative. Each CDR3 is given with its conserved first and last residue. The D gene is left open where the match is weak. Clone size is given for some rows only: seen once, a few or many times, or a class if the clone is expanded.

clone_size	j_call	d_call	v_call	cdr3_aa	cdr3_nt
NA	TRBJ2-7	TRBD2	TRBV6-5	CASSLRTSYVYEQYF	TGTGCCAGCAGTTTGAGGACTAGCTACGTCTACGAGCAGTACTTC
NA	TRBJ2-3	NA	TRBV11-2	CASSLVYYRSTDTQYF	TGTGCCAGCAGCTTAGTCTATTACCGGAGCACAGATACGCAGTATTTT
once	TRBJ2-1	TRBD2	TRBV15	CATSRAVGGNEQFF	TGTGCCACCAGCAGAGCAGTCGGGGGGAATGAGCAGTTCTTC
NA	TRBJ2-1	TRBD1	TRBV7-2	CASSYGQGVYNEQFF	TGTGCCAGCAGCTATGGACAGGGGGTCTACAATGAGCAGTTCTTC
NA	TRBJ2-2	TRBD2	TRBV5-1	CASSLTSGAFSWTGELFF	TGCGCCAGCAGCTTAACTAGCGGGGCGTTCTCTTGGACCGGGGAGCTGTTTTTT
once	TRBJ1-2	TRBD1	TRBV27	CASSFTGGGYGYTF	TGTGCCAGCAGTTTCACAGGGGGCGGGTATGGCTACACCTTC
NA	TRBJ2-1	TRBD2	TRBV2	CASSDQAGGVNEQFF	TGTGCCAGCAGTGATCAGGCGGGAGGTGTCAATGAGCAGTTCTTC
NA	TRBJ1-6	NA	TRBV9	CASSGGAYRDNSPLHF	TGTGCCAGCAGCGGAGGGGCTTACAGGGATAATTCACCCCTCCACTTT
NA	TRBJ2-2	NA	TRBV7-2	CASSLAGLPNTGELFF	TGTGCCAGCAGCTTAGCGGGACTTCCGAACACCGGGGAGCTGTTTTTT
NA	TRBJ2-7	TRBD2	TRBV5-1	CASSLGQPGLAGEQYF	TGCGCCAGCAGCTTGGGCCAACCGGGACTAGCAGGGGAGCAGTACTTC
few	TRBJ1-3	TRBD1	TRBV7-2	CASSPDRAGNTIYF	TGTGCCAGCAGCCCGGACAGGGCTGGAAACACCATATATTTT
NA	TRBJ2-3	TRBD2	TRBV9	CASSFLPGLADTQYF	TGTGCCAGCAGCTTTCTACCGGGACTAGCAGATACGCAGTATTTT
NA	TRBJ1-2	NA	TRBV19	CASKLDTSYGYTF	TGTGCCAGTAAATTAGACACCTCCTATGGCTACACCTTC
NA	TRBJ1-5	TRBD1	TRBV18	CASSPTRTGNNQPQHF	TGTGCCAGCTCACCCACCAGGACAGGGAACAATCAGCCCCAGCATTTT
NA	TRBJ2-1	TRBD1	TRBV25-1	CATQTTGAVDYNEQFF	TGTGCCACCCAAACCACAGGGGCGGTGGACTACAATGAGCAGTTCTTC
NA	TRBJ2-1	NA	TRBV7-2	CASSLVSGLRYNEQFF	TGTGCCAGCAGCTTAGTATCGGGACTGCGTTACAATGAGCAGTTCTTC
NA	TRBJ1-1	NA	TRBV4-2	CASSQGAGETEAFF	TGTGCCAGCAGCCAAGGGGCAGGGGAAACTGAAGCTTTCTTT
NA	TRBJ2-3	NA	TRBV2	CASSEEGRTDTQYF	TGTGCCAGCAGTGAGGAGGGTCGCACAGATACGCAGTATTTT
NA	TRBJ2-5	NA	TRBV28	CASSLGGGETQYF	TGTGCCAGCAGTTTAGGGGGCGGGGAGACCCAGTACTTC
NA	TRBJ2-7	TRBD1	TRBV11-2	CASSSHAGQAPQFYEQYF	TGTGCCAGCAGTTCCCATGCGGGACAGGCACCTCAATTCTACGAGCAGTACTTC
NA	TRBJ2-7	NA	TRBV25-1	CASMRNFVDEQYF	TGTGCCAGCATGAGGAATTTCGTCGACGAGCAGTACTTC
NA	TRBJ2-3	TRBD2	TRBV5-1	CASSPKTSGSTDTQYF	TGCGCCAGCAGCCCTAAGACTAGCGGCAGCACAGATACGCAGTATTTT
NA	TRBJ1-2	NA	TRBV6-6	CASSYSGTGSYGYTF	TGTGCCAGCAGTTACTCTGGTACAGGGAGCTATGGCTACACCTTC
NA	TRBJ2-3	TRBD2	TRBV27	CASSLGLATDTQYF	TGTGCCAGCAGTTTAGGACTAGCCACAGATACGCAGTATTTT
NA	TRBJ1-5	NA	TRBV4-2	CASSQDLDSLGAGQPQHF	TGTGCCAGCAGCCAAGACCTTGACAGTTTGGGGGCAGGGCAGCCCCAGCATTTT
many	TRBJ1-1	NA	TRBV7-9	CASSLVAGAAEAFF	TGTGCCAGCAGCTTAGTGGCAGGGGCGGCTGAAGCTTTCTTT
NA	TRBJ2-7	NA	TRBV27	CASSFGRRAYEQYF	TGTGCCAGCAGTTTTGGTCGCAGGGCATACGAGCAGTACTTC
NA	TRBJ2-5	TRBD1	TRBV7-8	CASSSDPSTGGLETQYF	TGTGCCAGCAGCTCCGATCCCTCTACAGGGGGCTTGGAGACCCAGTACTTC
NA	TRBJ2-2	TRBD1	TRBV2	CATFRRDRSPTGELFF	TGTGCCACTTTTCGAAGGGACAGAAGTCCTACCGGGGAGCTGTTTTTT
NA	TRBJ2-7	TRBD1	TRBV28	CASRTGEHYEQYF	TGTGCCAGTCGGACAGGGGAGCACTACGAGCAGTACTTC
NA	TRBJ2-3	TRBD1	TRBV18	CASSRGQGGADTQYF	TGTGCCAGCTCACGGGGACAGGGCGGTGCAGATACGCAGTATTTT
NA	TRBJ2-1	NA	TRBV29-1	CSVRQGEDNEQFF	TGCAGCGTACGCCAGGGGGAGGACAATGAGCAGTTCTTC
NA	TRBJ2-1	NA	TRBV28	CASSPTSYEQFF	TGTGCCAGCAGCCCTACTAGCTATGAGCAGTTCTTC
NA	TRBJ2-5	NA	TRBV5-1	CASSFSRGTQETQYF	TGCGCCAGCAGCTTTTCTCGGGGGACCCAAGAGACCCAGTACTTC
NA	TRBJ2-5	TRBD2	TRBV7-2	CASSHLAGGLETQYF	TGTGCCAGCAGCCACCTAGCGGGGGGGCTAGAGACCCAGTACTTC
NA	TRBJ1-5	TRBD1	TRBV30	CAWSGGQGRGQPQHF	TGTGCCTGGAGTGGGGGACAGGGGAGAGGTCAGCCCCAGCATTTT
NA	TRBJ2-5	NA	TRBV25-1	CASSEKLEETQYF	TGTGCCAGCAGTGAAAAGCTGGAAGAGACCCAGTACTTC
NA	TRBJ2-1	TRBD2	TRBV2	CASAVGRGGRDEQFF	TGTGCCAGCGCCGTCGGGCGGGGGGGCCGGGATGAGCAGTTCTTC
NA	TRBJ2-1	TRBD2	TRBV19	CASSTGLYNEQFF	TGTGCCAGTAGTACGGGACTATACAATGAGCAGTTCTTC
NA	TRBJ2-7	NA	TRBV13	CASSLGDRWYEQYF	TGTGCCAGCAGCTTAGGCGACAGGTGGTACGAGCAGTACTTC
NA	TRBJ1-1	NA	TRBV15	CATSVLVSGVRAFF	TGTGCCACCAGCGTCCTAGTGTCGGGGGTGAGGGCTTTCTTT
NA	TRBJ1-1	NA	TRBV2	CASSGLRAVNTEAFF	TGTGCCAGCAGTGGCCTCAGGGCAGTCAACACTGAAGCTTTCTTT
NA	TRBJ2-2	NA	TRBV27	CASSLRPDRSITGELFF	TGTGCCAGCAGTTTAAGGCCCGACAGGTCCATCACCGGGGAGCTGTTTTTT
NA	TRBJ2-7	TRBD1	TRBV18	CASSPGTGISYEQYF	TGTGCCAGCTCACCCGGGACAGGGATTTCCTACGAGCAGTACTTC
NA	TRBJ2-7	NA	TRBV4-3	CASSQGLTEAYEQYF	TGCGCCAGCAGCCAAGGGTTGACAGAAGCCTACGAGCAGTACTTC
NA	TRBJ1-5	NA	TRBV28	CASSLPGWPQHF	TGTGCCAGCAGTTTACCCGGTTGGCCCCAGCATTTT
NA	TRBJ2-5	TRBD2	TRBV4-1	CASSQPREGGEDQETQYF	TGCGCCAGCAGCCAACCTCGGGAGGGCGGGGAAGACCAAGAGACCCAGTACTTC
few	TRBJ2-7	NA	TRBV7-8	CASSWISTSTVEQYF	TGTGCCAGCAGCTGGATCTCTACTAGCACCGTCGAGCAGTACTTC
NA	TRBJ1-4	NA	TRBV28	CASMGHGNEKLFF	TGTGCCAGCATGGGACACGGAAATGAAAAACTGTTTTTT
NA	TRBJ1-1	NA	TRBV5-5	CASSREMFNTEAFF	TGTGCCAGCAGCCGAGAAATGTTTAACACTGAAGCTTTCTTT
few	TRBJ1-5	NA	TRBV5-5	CASSSSGAAQPQHF	TGTGCCAGCAGCTCCTCTGGGGCAGCTCAGCCCCAGCATTTT